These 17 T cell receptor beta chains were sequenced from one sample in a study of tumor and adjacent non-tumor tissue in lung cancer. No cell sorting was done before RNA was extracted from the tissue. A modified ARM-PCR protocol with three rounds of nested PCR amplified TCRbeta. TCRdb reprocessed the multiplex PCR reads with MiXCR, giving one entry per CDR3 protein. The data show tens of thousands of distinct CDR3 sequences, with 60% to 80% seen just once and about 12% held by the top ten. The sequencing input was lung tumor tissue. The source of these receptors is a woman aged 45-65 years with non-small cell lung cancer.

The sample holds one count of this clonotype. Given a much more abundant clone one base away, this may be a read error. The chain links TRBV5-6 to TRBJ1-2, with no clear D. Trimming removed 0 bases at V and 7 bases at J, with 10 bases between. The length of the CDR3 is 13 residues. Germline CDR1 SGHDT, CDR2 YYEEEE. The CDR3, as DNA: TGTGCCAGCAGCTTGGGGACCAGTACTGGCTACACCTTC. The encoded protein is CASSLGTSTGYTF.

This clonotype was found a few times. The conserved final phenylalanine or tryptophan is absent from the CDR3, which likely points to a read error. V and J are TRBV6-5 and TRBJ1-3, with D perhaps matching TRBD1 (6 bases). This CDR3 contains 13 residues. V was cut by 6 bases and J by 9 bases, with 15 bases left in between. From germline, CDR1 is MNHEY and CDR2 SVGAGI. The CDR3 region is CASSRTIRGTIYL. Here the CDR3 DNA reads TGTGCCAGCAGCCGAACCATCAGGGGCACCATATATCTT.

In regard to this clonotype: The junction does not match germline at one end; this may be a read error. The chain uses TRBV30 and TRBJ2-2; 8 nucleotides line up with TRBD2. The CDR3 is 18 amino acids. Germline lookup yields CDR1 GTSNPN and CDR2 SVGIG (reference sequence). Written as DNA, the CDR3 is TGTGCCTGGATGGGGCGGACTAGCAGGATTTGGGACACGGGGGAGCTGTTTTTT. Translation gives CAWMGRTSRIWDTGELFF. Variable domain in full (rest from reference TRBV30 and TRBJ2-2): SQTIHQWPATLVQPVGSPLSLECTVEGTSNPNLYWYRQAAGRGLQLLFYSVGIGQISSEVPQNLSASRPQDRQFILSSKKLLLSDSGFYLCAWMGRTSRIWDTGELFFGEGSRLTVL.

For the CDR3, the DNA is TGCGCCAGCAGCCAAGCGGCCCGTCGGATAGGGGACACTGAAGCTTTCTTT. Translating it yields CASSQAARRIGDTEAFF. V usage is TRBV4-1 and J usage is TRBJ1-1; D may be TRBD1 (5 bases). Germline V gives CDR1 MGHRA, CDR2 YSYEKL. V lost 1 base, J lost 3 bases, and 18 bases lay in between. The CDR3 covers 17 residues.

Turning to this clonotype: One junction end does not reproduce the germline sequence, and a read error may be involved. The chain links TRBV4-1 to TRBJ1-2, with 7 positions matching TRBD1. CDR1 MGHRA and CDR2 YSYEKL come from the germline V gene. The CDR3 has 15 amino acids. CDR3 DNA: TGCGCCAGCAGTCAAGAGATAGGGGGCAGTAGGGGCTACACCTTC. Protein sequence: CASSQEIGGSRGYTF.

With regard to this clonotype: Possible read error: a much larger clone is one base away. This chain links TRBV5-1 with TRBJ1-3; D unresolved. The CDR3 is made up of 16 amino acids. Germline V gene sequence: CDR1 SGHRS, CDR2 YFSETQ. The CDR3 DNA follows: TGCGCCAGCAGCTTGGATCCCGGGCTAACTGGAAACATCATATATTTT. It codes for CASSLDPGLTGNIIYF.

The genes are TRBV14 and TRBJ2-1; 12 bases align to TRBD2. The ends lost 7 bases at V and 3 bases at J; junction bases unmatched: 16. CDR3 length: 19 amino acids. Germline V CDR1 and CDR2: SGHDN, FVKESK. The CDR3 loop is CASTRKRETGLAGYNEQFF. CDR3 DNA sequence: TGTGCCAGCACTCGAAAGCGCGAGACGGGACTAGCGGGCTACAATGAGCAGTTCTTC.

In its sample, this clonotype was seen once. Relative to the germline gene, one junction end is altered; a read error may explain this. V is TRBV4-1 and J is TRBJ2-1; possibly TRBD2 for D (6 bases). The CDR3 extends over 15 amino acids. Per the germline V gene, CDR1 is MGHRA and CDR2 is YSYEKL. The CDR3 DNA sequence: TGCGCAAGCAGCCAACCCATTAGCGGAGGGGCTGAGCATTTCTTC. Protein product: CASSQPISGGAEHFF.

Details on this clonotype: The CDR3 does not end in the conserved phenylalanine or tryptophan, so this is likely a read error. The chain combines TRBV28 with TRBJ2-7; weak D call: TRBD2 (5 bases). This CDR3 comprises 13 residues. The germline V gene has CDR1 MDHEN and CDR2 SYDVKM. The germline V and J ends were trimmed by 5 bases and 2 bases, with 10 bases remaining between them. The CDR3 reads CASSPDGAYEQYI. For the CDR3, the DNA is TGTGCCAGCAGTCCCGACGGGGCCTACGAGCAGTACATC.

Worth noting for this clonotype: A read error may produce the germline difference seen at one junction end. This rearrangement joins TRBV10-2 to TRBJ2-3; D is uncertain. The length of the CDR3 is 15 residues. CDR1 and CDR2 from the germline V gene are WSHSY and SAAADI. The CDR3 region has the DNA TGCGCCAGCAGTGAGGACTCGCTCCTTCCAGATACGCATTATTTT. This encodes CASSEDSLLPDTHYF.

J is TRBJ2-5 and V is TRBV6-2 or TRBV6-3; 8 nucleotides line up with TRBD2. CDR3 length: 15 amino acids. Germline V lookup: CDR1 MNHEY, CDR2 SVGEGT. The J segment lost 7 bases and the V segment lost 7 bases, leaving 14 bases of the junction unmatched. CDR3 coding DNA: TGTGCCAGCACACCACTAGCGGAAGTAGAATCGACCCAGTACTTC. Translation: CASTPLAEVESTQYF.

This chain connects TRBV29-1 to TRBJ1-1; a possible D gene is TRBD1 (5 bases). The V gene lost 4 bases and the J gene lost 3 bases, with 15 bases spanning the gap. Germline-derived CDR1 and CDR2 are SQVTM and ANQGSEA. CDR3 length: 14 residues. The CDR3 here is CSVVSRVMYTEAFF. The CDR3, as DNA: TGCAGCGTTGTCAGCAGGGTCATGTACACTGAAGCTTTCTTT.

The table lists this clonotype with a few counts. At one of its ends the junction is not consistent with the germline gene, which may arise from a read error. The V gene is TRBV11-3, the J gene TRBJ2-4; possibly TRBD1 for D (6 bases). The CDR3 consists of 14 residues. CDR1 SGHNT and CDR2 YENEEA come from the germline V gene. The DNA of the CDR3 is TGCGCCAGCAGTTCAACAAGTGAAGGGGGCATTCAGTACTTC. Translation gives CASSSTSEGGIQYF.

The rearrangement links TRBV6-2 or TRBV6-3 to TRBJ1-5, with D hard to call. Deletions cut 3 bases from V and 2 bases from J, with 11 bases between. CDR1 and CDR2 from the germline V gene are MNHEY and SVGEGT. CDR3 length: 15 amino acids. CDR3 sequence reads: CASSYHWPCNQPQHF. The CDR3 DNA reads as TGTGCCAGCAGTTATCATTGGCCATGCAATCAGCCCCAGCATTTT.

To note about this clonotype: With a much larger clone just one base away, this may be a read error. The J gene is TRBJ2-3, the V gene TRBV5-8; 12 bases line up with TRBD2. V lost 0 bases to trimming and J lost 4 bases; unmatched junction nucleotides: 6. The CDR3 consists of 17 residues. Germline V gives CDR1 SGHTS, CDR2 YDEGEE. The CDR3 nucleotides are TGTGCCAGCAGCTTGGTGTCTAGCGGGAGGGCCGCAGATACGCAGTATTTT. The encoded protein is CASSLVSSGRAADTQYF.

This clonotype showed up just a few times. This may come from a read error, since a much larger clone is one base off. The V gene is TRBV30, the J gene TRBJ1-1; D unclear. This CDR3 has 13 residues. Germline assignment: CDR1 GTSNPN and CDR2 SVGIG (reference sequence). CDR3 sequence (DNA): TGTACCTGGAGTGTAATGGGTGGCACTGAAGCTTTCTTT. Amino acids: CTWSVMGGTEAFF. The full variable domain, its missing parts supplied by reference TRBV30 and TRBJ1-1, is SQTIHQWPATLVQPVGSPLSLECTVEGTSNPNLYWYRQAAGRGLQLLFYSVGIGQISSEVPQNLSASRPQDRQFILSSKKLLLSDSGFYLCTWSVMGGTEAFFGQGTRLTVV.

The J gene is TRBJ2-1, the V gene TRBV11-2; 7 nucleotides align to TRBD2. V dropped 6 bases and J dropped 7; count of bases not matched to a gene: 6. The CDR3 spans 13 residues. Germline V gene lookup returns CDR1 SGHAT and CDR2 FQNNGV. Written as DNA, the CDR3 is TGTGCCAGCAGGTCGGGACTATGTAATGAGCAGTTCTTC. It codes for CASRSGLCNEQFF. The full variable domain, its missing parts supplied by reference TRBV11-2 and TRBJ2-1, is EAGVAQSPRYKIIEKRQSVAFWCNPISGHATLYWYQQILGQGPKLLIQFQNNGVVDDSQLPKDRFSAERLKGVDSTLKIQPAKLEDSAVYLCASRSGLCNEQFFGPGTRLTVL.